The rows below give T cell receptor beta chains drawn from one sample of a study of blood T cell repertoires in COVID-19. The data were produced by immunoSEQ multiplex PCR, yet TCRdb's version contains in-frame clones alone and is incomplete. The table includes a few hundred thousand clones, about 90% detected once. Sequenced sample: PBMCs or T cells enriched from blood (not recorded which). The receptors were gathered from a woman in her 30s who had recovered from COVID-19. The CDR3 runs from the conserved cysteine through the conserved F or W. D genes are given only for firm matches. Clone size is not always given. Where it is, it says once, few, many or a class for expanded clones.

- | TRBJ2-7 | TRBV5-1 | - | TGCGCCAGCAGCCCGGCCGCAGGTCCCTACGAGCAGTACTTC | CASSPAAGPYEQYF
- | TRBJ2-7 | TRBV12-3/TRBV12-4 | - | TGTGCCAGCAGTTTGGTAGGGGCCGACGAGCAGTACTTC | CASSLVGADEQYF
- | TRBJ2-7 | TRBV29-1 | - | TGCAGCGTTGAATCCACCCGCTATGACGAGCAGTACTTC | CSVESTRYDEQYF
once | TRBJ1-2 | TRBV28 | TRBD1 | TGTGCCAGCAGTTCACAGGGGCAGGGCTACACCTTC | CASSSQGQGYTF
- | TRBJ1-1 | TRBV27 | - | TGTGCCAGCAGTTTAATCGCAGGAAACACTGAAGCTTTCTTT | CASSLIAGNTEAFF
few | TRBJ2-7 | TRBV10-3 | TRBD1 | TGTGCCATCAGTGCCGGACAGGGGCGCCCCTACGAGCAGTACTTC | CAISAGQGRPYEQYF
- | TRBJ2-7 | TRBV11-2 | TRBD1 | TGTGCCAGCAGCGCGCTGCAGGGGGCGGGAGAGCAGTACTTC | CASSALQGAGEQYF
- | TRBJ2-1 | TRBV30 | TRBD2 | TGTGCCTGGAGCGTATTTCGGGGCACTAGCGGGGCCTACAATGAGCAGTTCTTC | CAWSVFRGTSGAYNEQFF
- | TRBJ2-7 | TRBV19 | - | TGTGCCAGTAGTAATCAGGGCCGCCCCTACGAGCAGTACTTC | CASSNQGRPYEQYF
- | TRBJ1-2 | TRBV19 | TRBD1 | TGTGCCAGTAGTGCGTGGGACAGGGAGGACTATGGCTACACCTTC | CASSAWDREDYGYTF
- | TRBJ1-1 | TRBV6-5 | TRBD1 | TGTGCCAGCAGTATGACAGGGGCGAGCACTGAAGCTTTCTTT | CASSMTGASTEAFF
- | TRBJ2-1 | TRBV5-4 | TRBD2 | TGTGCCAGCAGCCCTGTAGCGGGGGATTACAATGAGCAGTTCTTC | CASSPVAGDYNEQFF
- | TRBJ2-3 | TRBV19 | - | TGTGCCAGTAGGGTAGGGACTGCCGCCACAGATACGCAGTATTTT | CASRVGTAATDTQYF
- | TRBJ1-2 | TRBV28 | - | TGTGCCAGCAGTAGGACATCCTATGGCTACACCTTC | CASSRTSYGYTF
- | TRBJ1-6 | TRBV6-5 | TRBD1 | TGTGCCAGCATCCGGGACAGGTCTAATTCACCCCTCCACTTT | CASIRDRSNSPLHF
once | TRBJ1-2 | TRBV30 | - | TGTGCCTGGAGAGGTGGGACTGCCTATGGCTACACCTTC | CAWRGGTAYGYTF
- | TRBJ1-2 | TRBV9 | - | TGTGCCAGCAGCGTAGATCAGGGAAACTATGGCTACACCTTC | CASSVDQGNYGYTF